This T cell receptor beta chain was captured in a study of control samples from healthy donors and cancer patients. Sequencing was performed with immunoSEQ multiplex PCR; in TCRdb, only in-frame clones are kept and a portion is missing. The table includes roughly 120,000 clones, roughly 91% detected once. Germline trimming cut 3 bases from V and 3 bases from J; bases unmatched to any gene: 0. The CDR3 covers 13 residues. The receptor was derived from a woman between 50 and 59 years old in good health. Sequenced material: blood. This chain joins TRBV12-3 or TRBV12-4 and TRBJ2-3, with TRBD1 matching 7 bases. CDR3 protein: CASSFRGTDTQYF. The CDR3 DNA reads as TGTGCCAGCAGTTTCAGGGGGACAGATACGCAGTATTTT.